Listed here are 4 T cell receptor beta chains from one sample, sequenced in a study of blood T cells in healthy people across ages. Next came a second PCR, run for roughly 6 to 11 cycles, which used a sample-barcoded 5' primer along with a J-beta primer mix. TCRdb re-analysed the 5' RACE reads in MiXCR, keeping a single row per CDR3 protein. The sample contains 850,000 to 1,000,000 distinct CDR3 sequences, 45% to 60% of which appear only once. Sequenced input: blood. Receptors originate from a woman aged 55-69 years in good health.

This clonotype appeared a few times. The rearrangement joins TRBV12-3 or TRBV12-4 to TRBJ2-4; D perhaps matches TRBD2 (5 bases). The CDR3 is 15 amino acids. The ends were cut back, 5 bases at V and 3 bases at J, with 14 bases in the middle. CDR3 sequence (DNA): TGTGCCAGCAGTCCGAATGCGGGTGTCAAAAACATTCAGTACTTC. Protein: CASSPNAGVKNIQYF.

The V and J genes are TRBV28 and TRBJ2-5; D call uncertain. The DNA end favors TRBJ2-7, so the J call may be wrong. The CDR3 spans 14 residues. Per germline, CDR1 MDHEN and CDR2 SYDVKM. CDR3 nucleotide sequence: TGTGCCAGCAGTCCAACGGTTCACTACTACGAGCAGTACTTC. This codes for CASSPTVHYYEQYF.

This clonotype has just one count. This chain joins TRBV7-2 and TRBJ1-5; TRBD1 agrees at 7 bases. Germline-derived CDR1 and CDR2 are SGHTA and FQGNSA. CDR3 length: 14 residues. After removal of 2 bases from V and 6 bases from J, the junction contained 4 bases not matched to a gene. CDR3 region: CASSLRGRGQPQHF. The CDR3 DNA reads TGTGCCAGCAGCTTAAGGGGGCGCGGTCAGCCCCAGCATTTT.

A few counts support this clonotype. J is TRBJ2-7 and V is TRBV28, with D perhaps TRBD1 (6 bases). V lost 2 bases and J lost 0, with 11 bases in between. The CDR3 has 15 residues. CDR1 and CDR2 (germline): MDHEN, SYDVKM. In nucleotides, the CDR3 is TGTGCCAGCAGTTTACCGGGGACATTCTCCTACGAGCAGTACTTC. The encoded protein is CASSLPGTFSYEQYF.